The T cell receptor (beta chain) described here comes from a study of blood T cell repertoires in COVID-19. Turning to the study itself: Whether acute or convalescent, the COVID-19 samples came from the United States, Italy and Spain. Sources were T cells, B-cell-depleted T cells, or PBMCs; the material itself was cDNA or gDNA.

Original processing methods: Counts of nucleated cells, estimated from reference gene primer amplification, were obtained. Data came from immunoSEQ multiplex PCR; TCRdb stores just in-frame clones and leaves some out. That table is the source of V, J and clone size, and D and trimming were worked out from the DNA. The table shows 130,000 or so clones, with approximately 84% occurring only once. This clone was found a few times. CDR3 length equals 14 residues. J lost 10 bases, V lost 0 bases, and 6 bases had no gene match. The germline V gene encodes CDR1 SGHNT and CDR2 YYREEE (reference sequence). This receptor was obtained from a woman between 50 and 59 years old who had recovered from COVID-19. The sample was peripheral blood. The J gene is TRBJ2-1, the V gene TRBV5-4; TRBD2 aligns across 8 bases. The CDR3 bases are TGTGCCAGCAGCTTGGGAGCGGGGGCTGGGGAGCAGTTCTTC. As protein: CASSLGAGAGEQFF.